The clone carrying this T cell receptor (beta chain) turned up a few times. Original methodology: Amplification of reference gene primers provided the estimated nucleated cell counts. The protocol was immunoSEQ multiplex PCR, while the TCRdb copy is restricted to in-frame clones and leaves out a portion. V and J calls and clone size are given by that table; D and trimming were obtained from the DNA. The table records roughly 150,000 clones, 80% to 90% of them present only once. These data come from a study of blood T cell repertoires in COVID-19. Study overall: The United States, Italy and Spain were the sources of the acute and convalescent COVID-19 samples.

Germline loops: CDR1 MGHDK, CDR2 SYGVNS. V was cut by 6 bases and J by 8 bases, with 16 bases left in between. This CDR3 has 13 residues. Sequenced input: peripheral blood. The chain has TRBV25-1 and TRBJ1-2; weak D call: TRBD1 (6 bases). This sequence originates from a man in his 60s with acute or convalescent COVID-19. In nucleotides, the CDR3 is TGTGCCAGCAGGGACAGAGGGGACGGGGGCTACACCTTC. It codes for CASRDRGDGGYTF.